Sequencing of this T cell receptor beta chain was carried out in a study of T cells in Graves' hyperthyroidism and ophthalmopathy. The study, taken as a whole, reports: With a median lead of roughly 6.8 months before onset, the model predicted ophthalmopathy.

Amplification of TCR beta CDR3 regions was performed using RNA transcripts as template. The HTBI primer set served for first-round RT-PCR of the TCR CDR3. MiXCR was run by TCRdb on the multiplex PCR reads, yielding one entry per CDR3 protein. The sample lists hundreds of thousands of distinct CDR3 sequences, about 15% occurring once. As for this clonotype: Its antigen remains unknown.

The study left out patients who had uncontrolled infection, other autoimmune disease, pregnancy or lactation. This sample holds PBMCs from approximately 9 ml fresh peripheral blood. Trimming pared 5 bases from V and 0 bases from J, leaving 11 bases between. Per germline, CDR1 SQVTM and CDR2 ANQGSEA. The CDR3 runs to 13 residues. Material: blood. The sequence came from a woman aged 25 to 39 with Graves' hyperthyroidism. This chain uses TRBV29-1 with TRBJ2-7; D not certain. The CDR3 coding sequence is TGCAGCGTTACCCGCGCCAACTCCTACGAGCAGTACTTC. It specifies CSVTRANSYEQYF.